The 10 T cell receptor beta chains below were found in one sample sequenced in a study of blood T cell repertoires in COVID-19 (dated by TCRdb to the early 2020s). The library was prepared using the immunoSEQ multiplex PCR assay. TCRdb took this table from immuneACCESS and kept in-frame rearrangements with V and J called. Such tables lack part of the clones; where checked against another copy, unresolved V genes explain under half of the gap, and the rest is unexplained. The sample includes some 190,000 clones, with more than 70% observed a single time. The top ten clonotypes cover less than 7.5% of the sample. Specimen: peripheral blood. The receptors were gathered from a woman aged 40 to 55 who had recovered from COVID-19.

The chain couples TRBV9 to TRBJ1-1; 7 bases match TRBD1. The J segment lost 4 bases and the V segment lost 3 bases, leaving 12 bases of the junction unmatched. This CDR3 region has 16 residues. Germline V CDR1 and CDR2: SGDLS, YYNGEE. In DNA, the CDR3 is TGTGCCAGCAGCGGACCCCACAGGGGACCGAGCACTGAAGCTTTCTTT. Its protein product is CASSGPHRGPSTEAFF.

This chain links TRBV27 with TRBJ1-2; TRBD1 might be the D (5 bases). CDR1 and CDR2 (germline): MNHEY, SMNVEV (reference sequence). V lost 3 bases to trimming and J lost 7 bases, with 24 bases between them. The CDR3 has 17 amino acids. In nucleotides, the CDR3 is TGTGCCAGCAGTTTTATTCCCCCCAAGGAGGGACGGAGTGGCTACACCTTC. It specifies CASSFIPPKEGRSGYTF.

The J gene is TRBJ1-2, the V gene TRBV30; TRBD1 aligns across 8 bases. The V gene end was trimmed by 0 bases and the J gene end by 5 bases; junction bases not matched to a gene: 2. CDR1 and CDR2 from the germline V gene are GTSNPN and SVGIG (reference sequence). The CDR3 loop spans 13 amino acids. This chain's CDR3 is CAWSVNRGYGYTF. In DNA form, the CDR3 reads TGTGCCTGGAGTGTAAACAGGGGGTATGGCTACACCTTC. The whole variable domain, filled in from reference TRBV30 and TRBJ1-2, reads SQTIHQWPATLVQPVGSPLSLECTVEGTSNPNLYWYRQAAGRGLQLLFYSVGIGQISSEVPQNLSASRPQDRQFILSSKKLLLSDSGFYLCAWSVNRGYGYTFGSGTRLTVV.

The sample holds one count of this clone. This rearrangement joins TRBV7-2 to TRBJ1-2, with D tentatively TRBD1 (6 bases). The CDR3 totals 14 residues. CDR1 SGHTA and CDR2 FQGNSA come from the germline V gene. V was trimmed by 5 bases and J by 8 bases, leaving 18 bases between them. As DNA, the CDR3 is TGTGCCAGCAGCGACACAGGGTTTACAAGGGGCTACACCTTC. Its protein product is CASSDTGFTRGYTF. Full variable domain (rest looked up from reference TRBV7-2 and TRBJ1-2): GAGVSQSPSNKVTEKGKDVELRCDPISGHTALYWYRQSLGQGLEFLIYFQGNSAPDKSGLPSDRFSAERTGGSVSTLTIQRTQQEDSAVYLCASSDTGFTRGYTFGSGTRLTVV.

The chain recombines TRBV7-9 with TRBJ1-4, with 7 bases aligning to TRBD1. V dropped 1 base and J dropped 6; count of bases not matched to a gene: 8. The V gene's germline CDR1 is SEHNR and CDR2 FQNEAQ (reference sequence). CDR3 length: 16 amino acids. The CDR3 protein is CASSLGYGTADEKLFF. The CDR3 coding sequence is TGTGCCAGCAGCTTAGGTTACGGGACAGCAGATGAAAAACTGTTTTTT. Full variable domain (remainder filled in from reference TRBV7-9 and TRBJ1-4): DTGVSQNPRHKITKRGQNVTFRCDPISEHNRLYWYRQTLGQGPEFLTYFQNEAQLEKSRLLSDRFSAERPKGSFSTLEIQRTEQGDSAMYLCASSLGYGTADEKLFFGSGTQLSVL.

The chain recombines TRBV5-4 with TRBJ2-7; D remains ambiguous. The CDR3 extends over 13 amino acids. Looked up from germline, CDR1 is SGHNT and CDR2 is YYREEE (reference sequence). V lost 0 bases and J lost 5, with 9 bases in between. CDR3 residues: CASSLATGDEQYF. The CDR3 bases are TGTGCCAGCAGCTTGGCGACTGGAGACGAGCAGTACTTC. The full variable domain, in which reference TRBV5-4 and TRBJ2-7 provide the parts outside the CDR3, is ETGVTQSPTHLIKTRGQQVTLRCSSQSGHNTVSWYQQALGQGPQFIFQYYREEENGRGNFPPRFSGLQFPNYSSELNVNALELDDSALYLCASSLATGDEQYFGPGTRLTVT.

DNA for the CDR3: TGTGCCAGCAGCACCGGACAGGGCCCCGGGGAGCTGTTTTTT. Amino acid sequence: CASSTGQGPGELFF. V and J are TRBV11-3 and TRBJ2-2; 8 bases match TRBD1. CDR3 length equals 14 residues. J lost 6 bases, V lost 5 bases, and 5 bases had no gene match. The germline V gene has CDR1 SGHNT and CDR2 YENEEA. Combining the CDR3 with reference TRBV11-3 and TRBJ2-2 gives the whole variable domain EAGVVQSPRYKIIEKKQPVAFWCNPISGHNTLYWYLQNLGQGPELLIRYENEEAVDDSQLPKDRFSAERLKGVDSTLKIQPAELGDSAVYLCASSTGQGPGELFFGEGSRLTVL.

Comment on this clone: A read error is possible here, since a much larger clone lies one base away. J is TRBJ1-1 and V is TRBV7-3; 9 nucleotides match TRBD1. The CDR3 loop spans 14 amino acids. Per the germline V gene, CDR1 is SGHTA and CDR2 is FQGTGA. Trimming removed 4 bases from V and 1 base from J; junction bases left unmatched: 1. The CDR3 here is CASSSTGGNTEAFF. Here the CDR3 DNA reads TGTGCCAGCAGCTCGACAGGGGGGAACACTGAAGCTTTCTTT.

This chain joins TRBV18 and TRBJ2-2; 7 bases align to TRBD1. Unmatched junction bases numbered 12, after V lost 0 bases and J lost 8 bases. Per the germline V gene, CDR1 is KGHSH and CDR2 is LQKENI. This CDR3 comprises 17 residues. CDR3 amino acids: CASSPPNALQGNGELFF. The CDR3 region has the DNA TGTGCCAGCTCACCACCTAACGCGTTACAGGGGAATGGGGAGCTGTTTTTT. The whole variable domain, filled in from reference TRBV18 and TRBJ2-2, reads NAGVMQNPRHLVRRRGQEARLRCSPMKGHSHVYWYRQLPEEGLKFMVYLQKENIIDESGMPKERFSAEFPKEGPSILRIQQVVRGDSAAYFCASSPPNALQGNGELFFGEGSRLTVL.

This rearrangement joins TRBV7-2 to TRBJ2-5; unclear D gene. The CDR3 runs 13 residues. Germline loops: CDR1 SGHTA, CDR2 FQGNSA. Trimming shortened V by 8 bases and J by 5 bases, and 15 bases separated the two germline ends. In nucleotides, the CDR3 is TGTGCCAGCCGCCTCCAACCCGGTGAGACCCAGTACTTC. Translating it yields CASRLQPGETQYF.